This entry lists 20 T cell receptor beta chains sequenced from one sample in a study of shared clonotypes between healthy human individuals. Clones were read by immunoSEQ multiplex PCR, and TCRdb kept only the in-frame ones, dropping some. This table has 950,000 to 1,100,000 clones, about 75% appearing once. The sequenced sample was memory CD4+ T cells sorted from blood. Subset denoted: CD45RA-negative fraction. All receptors come from a man between 18 and 35 years old in good health.

This chain joins TRBV30 and TRBJ2-5; D remains unclear. TRBJ2-7 explains the end of the DNA better; the J call may be wrong. This CDR3 is 13 amino acids long. Germline loops: CDR1 GTSNPN, CDR2 SVGIG (reference sequence). The CDR3 loop reads CAWSSGPIYEQYF. The CDR3 DNA follows: TGTGCCTGGAGTTCGGGTCCGATCTACGAGCAGTACTTC.

J is TRBJ2-7 and V is TRBV5-1; 10 bases map to TRBD1. J lost 2 bases, V lost 4 bases, and 9 bases had no gene match. CDR1 is SGHRS, CDR2 YFSETQ, per germline. CDR3 length: 16 amino acids. The CDR3 loop reads CASSLDPGQGTYEQYF. The CDR3 DNA is TGCGCCAGCAGCCTGGATCCGGGACAGGGGACCTACGAGCAGTACTTC. The full variable domain, its missing parts supplied by reference TRBV5-1 and TRBJ2-7, is KAGVTQTPRYLIKTRGQQVTLSCSPISGHRSVSWYQQTPGQGLQFLFEYFSETQRNKGNFPGRFSGRQFSNSRSEMNVSTLELGDSALYLCASSLDPGQGTYEQYFGPGTRLTVT.

V usage is TRBV5-1 and J usage is TRBJ2-3, with TRBD2 identical over 14 bases. The V and J ends lost 4 bases and 8 bases, in that order; junction bases with no gene match: 6. The CDR3 sequence is 15 residues long. The germline gives CDR1 SGHRS, CDR2 YFSETQ. This CDR3 reads CASSPDGTSGSTQYF. CDR3 in DNA: TGCGCCAGCAGCCCGGACGGGACTAGCGGGAGTACGCAGTATTTT. Drawing the rest from reference TRBV5-1 and TRBJ2-3, the complete variable domain is KAGVTQTPRYLIKTRGQQVTLSCSPISGHRSVSWYQQTPGQGLQFLFEYFSETQRNKGNFPGRFSGRQFSNSRSEMNVSTLELGDSALYLCASSPDGTSGSTQYFGPGTRLTVL.

This chain uses TRBV29-1 with TRBJ1-1; tentatively, D is TRBD1 (5 bases). Germline CDR1 and CDR2: SQVTM and ANQGSEA. V was trimmed by 6 bases and J by 0 bases, leaving 14 bases between them. The CDR3 is made up of 14 amino acids. This CDR3 is CSVEGQLMNTEAFF. The CDR3 coding sequence is TGCAGCGTCGAGGGGCAGCTCATGAACACTGAAGCTTTCTTT. Full variable domain (remainder filled in from reference TRBV29-1 and TRBJ1-1): SAVISQKPSRDICQRGTSLTIQCQVDSQVTMMFWYRQQPGQSLTLIATANQGSEATYESGFVIDKFPISRPNLTFSTLTVSNMSPEDSSIYLCSVEGQLMNTEAFFGQGTRLTVV.

Notes on this clone: The identical CDR3 is also encoded by other nucleotide sequences in the sample. V gene TRBV5-1 combines with J gene TRBJ2-7; TRBD2 agrees at 8 bases. V was clipped by 0 bases and J by 3 bases; unmatched bases: 5. There are 15 residues in the CDR3. Germline CDR1 reads SGHRS; CDR2 reads YFSETQ. CDR3 in amino acids: CASSLGSGGSYEQYF. In nucleotides, the CDR3 is TGCGCCAGCAGCTTGGGGAGCGGGGGAAGCTACGAGCAGTACTTC.

The rearrangement uses TRBV5-5 and TRBJ2-5; D assignment may be TRBD1 or TRBD2 (7 bases each). CDR1 is SGHKS, CDR2 YYEKEE, per germline (reference sequence). The length of the CDR3 is 14 residues. V was trimmed by 4 bases and J by 5 bases, leaving 15 bases between them. Here the CDR3 DNA reads TGTGCCAGCAGCCTGAGACAGGGAGGGGAGACCCAGTACTTC. Encoded protein: CASSLRQGGETQYF.

This chain links TRBV10-2 with TRBJ1-6; 7 bases map to TRBD1. The V gene's germline CDR1 is WSHSY and CDR2 SAAADI. The trim removed 8 bases at V and 7 bases at J, leaving 11 bases unmatched. The CDR3 extends over 15 amino acids. The chain's CDR3 is CASYDREIWNSPLHF. The CDR3 nucleotides are TGCGCCAGCTATGACAGGGAAATTTGGAATTCACCCCTCCACTTT.

This clone was seen a few times. The genes are TRBV4-1 and TRBJ1-2; D not resolved. The CDR3 is 13 amino acids. Germline CDR1 and CDR2: MGHRA and YSYEKL. Trimming left V 1 base short and J 3 bases short, with 6 bases between. The CDR3 bases are TGCGCCAGCAGCCAAGCGGGAGACTATGGCTACACCTTC. Translating it yields CASSQAGDYGYTF.

V and J are TRBV4-1 and TRBJ2-3; 9 bases are shared with TRBD2. Germline-derived CDR1 and CDR2 are MGHRA and YSYEKL. Unmatched junction bases numbered 2, after V lost 4 bases and J lost 3 bases. The CDR3 extends over 14 amino acids. As DNA, the CDR3 is TGCGCCAGCAGCCCTAGCGGGGTAACAGATACGCAGTATTTT. Translating gives CASSPSGVTDTQYF.

The sample holds one count of this clone. The V call is TRBV5-4, the J call TRBJ2-1; D is possibly TRBD2 (7 bases). The V and J ends lost 4 bases and 7 bases respectively, with 21 bases between them. The V gene's germline CDR1 is SGHNT and CDR2 YYREEE (reference sequence). The CDR3 is 16 residues long. The CDR3 here is CASSPPGGRQGNEQFF. CDR3 bases: TGTGCCAGCAGCCCACCGGGGGGACGCCAGGGGAATGAGCAGTTCTTC.

V and J are TRBV18 and TRBJ1-2; no reliable D call. V lost 2 bases, J lost 7 bases, and 35 bases lay in between. The CDR3 is 21 residues long. CDR1 and CDR2 from the germline V gene are KGHSH and LQKENI. DNA for the CDR3: TGTGCCAGCTCACCAGCGACGTTTGGCGGGCTTCGGCGGCCTCGGGAGGGTGGCTACACCTTC. Its translation is CASSPATFGGLRRPREGGYTF.

This chain connects TRBV5-4 to TRBJ2-1; 8 nucleotides line up with TRBD1. Germline assignment: CDR1 SGHNT and CDR2 YYREEE (reference sequence). The CDR3 has 14 residues. The V and J ends lost 3 bases and 3 bases, in that order; junction bases with no gene match: 2. Here the CDR3 reads CASSSGGGYNEQFF. The CDR3 bases are TGTGCCAGCAGCTCAGGGGGCGGCTACAATGAGCAGTTCTTC.

Written as DNA, the CDR3 is TGCGCCAGCAGCAGGACTACCGCGGGACGGAGCTCCTACAATGAGCAGTTCTTC. Amino acids: CASSRTTAGRSSYNEQFF. J is TRBJ2-1 and V is TRBV5-1; weak D call: TRBD2 (6 bases). The CDR3 loop spans 18 amino acids. The germline V and J ends were trimmed by 4 bases and 0 bases, with 20 bases remaining between them. Germline CDR1 is SGHRS and CDR2 is YFSETQ.

The gene calls are TRBV11-3 and TRBJ1-6, with 8 bases fitting TRBD1. This CDR3 has 16 amino acids. V shed 1 base and J 7 bases; nucleotides not matched to a gene: 6. Per germline, CDR1 SGHNT and CDR2 YENEEA. The CDR3: CASSLAPDRANSPLHF. The CDR3 bases are TGTGCCAGCAGCTTAGCCCCGGACAGGGCCAATTCACCCCTCCACTTT.

This clone was counted once. The CDR3 DNA reads TGCGCCAGCAGCTGGCGAGTAGAAGAAAAACTGTTTTTT. This sequence encodes CASSWRVEEKLFF. V gene TRBV5-1 combines with J gene TRBJ1-4; D is uncertain. The CDR3 has 13 amino acids. The V end was cut by 3 bases, the J end by 8 bases, with 11 bases between. Germline CDR1 SGHRS, CDR2 YFSETQ.

The chain uses TRBV7-2 and TRBJ2-2, with D perhaps being TRBD1 or TRBD2 (6 bases each). The V end lost 2 bases, the J end lost 4 bases, and 14 bases lay between the germline ends. Germline CDR1 is SGHTA and CDR2 is FQGNSA. The CDR3 runs 16 residues. CDR3 sequence reads: CASSLRGAAGTGELFF. CDR3 bases: TGTGCCAGCAGCTTAAGGGGGGCGGCGGGCACCGGGGAGCTGTTTTTT.

This clone is a singleton in its sample. The same CDR3 is also encoded by other DNA sequences in this sample. The gene calls are TRBV18 and TRBJ2-7; tentative D call: TRBD2 (6 bases). V was pared by 3 bases and J by 0 bases, with 9 bases between. CDR3 length equals 14 residues. In germline, CDR1 is KGHSH, CDR2 LQKENI. CDR3 DNA: TGTGCCAGCTCACCGGGGGGTACCTCCTACGAGCAGTACTTC. It specifies CASSPGGTSYEQYF.

The chain uses TRBV25-1 and TRBJ2-1; D unclear. The CDR3 is 13 amino acids. The V and J ends lost 3 bases and 10 bases respectively, with 13 bases between them. Germline V gene data show CDR1 as MGHDK and CDR2 as SYGVNS. The CDR3 coding sequence is TGTGCCAGCAGTGAGTCCGGCTTGGTAGAGCAGTTCTTC. Protein product: CASSESGLVEQFF.

The gene calls are TRBV5-6 and TRBJ1-4; a possible D gene is TRBD1 (6 bases). With 1 base removed from V and 4 bases from J, the gap between germline ends came to 17 bases. Germline loops: CDR1 SGHDT, CDR2 YYEEEE. CDR3 length: 17 amino acids. The CDR3 region has the DNA TGTGCCAGCAGCTTGTACGGTACCGGGACACTTAATGAAAAACTGTTTTTT. It is translated as CASSLYGTGTLNEKLFF. The entire variable domain, with the rest obtained from reference TRBV5-6 and TRBJ1-4, is as follows: DAGVTQSPTHLIKTRGQQVTLRCSPKSGHDTVSWYQQALGQGPQFIFQYYEEEERQRGNFPDRFSGHQFPNYSSELNVNALLLGDSALYLCASSLYGTGTLNEKLFFGSGTQLSVL.

The chain couples TRBV7-2 to TRBJ2-7; unclear D gene. The V end was cut by 2 bases, the J end by 2 bases, with 13 bases between. This CDR3 is built from 15 residues. In germline, CDR1 is SGHTA, CDR2 FQGNSA. The CDR3 sequence: CASSLSFRLTYEQYF. The DNA for the CDR3 is TGTGCCAGCAGCTTATCCTTCCGACTGACCTACGAGCAGTACTTC. Drawing the rest from reference TRBV7-2 and TRBJ2-7, the complete variable domain is GAGVSQSPSNKVTEKGKDVELRCDPISGHTALYWYRQSLGQGLEFLIYFQGNSAPDKSGLPSDRFSAERTGGSVSTLTIQRTQQEDSAVYLCASSLSFRLTYEQYFGPGTRLTVT.